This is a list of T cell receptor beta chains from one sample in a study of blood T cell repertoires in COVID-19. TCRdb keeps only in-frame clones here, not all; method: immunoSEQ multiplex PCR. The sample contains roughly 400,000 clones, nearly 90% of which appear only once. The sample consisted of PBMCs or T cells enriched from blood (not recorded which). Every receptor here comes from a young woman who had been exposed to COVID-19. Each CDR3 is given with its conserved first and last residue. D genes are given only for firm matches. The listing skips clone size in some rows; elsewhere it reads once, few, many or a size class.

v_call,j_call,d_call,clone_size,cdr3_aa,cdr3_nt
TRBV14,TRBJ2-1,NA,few,CASSQVRYDEQFF,TGTGCCAGCAGCCAAGTCAGGTACGATGAGCAGTTCTTC
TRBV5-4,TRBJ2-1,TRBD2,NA,CASSLIGGGSYNEQFF,TGTGCCAGCAGCTTGATCGGCGGGGGCTCCTACAATGAGCAGTTCTTC
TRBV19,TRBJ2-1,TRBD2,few,CASSIGAGGFYNEQFF,TGTGCCAGTAGTATCGGAGCGGGGGGGTTCTACAATGAGCAGTTCTTC
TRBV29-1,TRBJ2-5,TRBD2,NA,CSVELLAGETQYF,TGCAGCGTTGAATTATTAGCGGGAGAGACCCAGTACTTC
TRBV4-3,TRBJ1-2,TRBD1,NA,CASSQETGGYGYTF,TGCGCCAGCAGCCAAGAAACAGGGGGCTATGGCTACACCTTC
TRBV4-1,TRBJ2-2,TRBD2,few,CASSQDLADYTGELFF,TGCGCCAGCAGCCAAGACCTAGCGGACTACACCGGGGAGCTGTTTTTT
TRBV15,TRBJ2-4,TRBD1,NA,CATSRGQAIQYF,TGTGCCACCAGCAGGGGACAGGCCATTCAGTACTTC
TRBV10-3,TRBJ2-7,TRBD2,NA,CAIRTGTTEGEQYF,TGTGCCATCAGGACCGGGACTACTGAAGGCGAGCAGTACTTC
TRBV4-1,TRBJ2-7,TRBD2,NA,CASSQAGGGFRTPEQYF,TGCGCCAGCAGCCAAGCGGGGGGAGGCTTCCGGACACCAGAGCAGTACTTC
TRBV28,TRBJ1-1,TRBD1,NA,CASSSPQGTVAEAFF,TGTGCCAGCAGTTCCCCACAGGGGACGGTCGCTGAAGCTTTCTTT
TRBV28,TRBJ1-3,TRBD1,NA,CASRNDRVNTIYF,TGTGCCAGCAGGAACGACAGGGTTAACACCATATATTTT
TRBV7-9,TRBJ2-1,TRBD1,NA,CASSSGSGTGHNEQFF,TGTGCCAGCAGCTCCGGTTCCGGGACAGGGCACAATGAGCAGTTCTTC
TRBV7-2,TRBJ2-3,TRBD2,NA,CASSLALAGDSDTQYF,TGTGCCAGCAGCTTAGCGCTAGCGGGAGACTCAGATACGCAGTATTTT
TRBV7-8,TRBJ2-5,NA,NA,CASSFSRETQYF,TGTGCCAGCAGCTTCTCGAGAGAGACCCAGTACTTC
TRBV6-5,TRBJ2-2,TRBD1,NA,CASTRDRVYTGELFF,TGTGCCAGCACCCGGGACAGGGTTTACACCGGGGAGCTGTTTTTT
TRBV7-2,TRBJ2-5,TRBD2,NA,CASSLVGGETQYF,TGTGCCAGCAGCTTAGTGGGGGGGGAGACCCAGTACTTC
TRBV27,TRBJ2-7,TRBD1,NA,CASNRQGGYEQYF,TGTGCCAGCAACCGACAGGGTGGGTACGAGCAGTACTTC
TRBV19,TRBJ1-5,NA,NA,CASTTFSYSNQPQHF,TGTGCCAGTACTACCTTTTCTTATAGCAATCAGCCCCAGCATTTT
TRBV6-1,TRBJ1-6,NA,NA,CASSEFVGQTNNSPLHF,TGTGCCAGCAGTGAATTTGTTGGACAGACTAATAATTCACCCCTCCACTTT
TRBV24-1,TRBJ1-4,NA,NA,CATSDFRNEKLFF,TGTGCCACCAGTGATTTCAGGAATGAAAAACTGTTTTTT
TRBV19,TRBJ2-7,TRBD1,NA,CASGTGGAEQYF,TGTGCCAGTGGGACAGGTGGGGCCGAGCAGTACTTC
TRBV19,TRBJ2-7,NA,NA,CASSHRDPTAGAEQYF,TGTGCCAGTAGTCACCGGGACCCGACAGCGGGTGCCGAGCAGTACTTC
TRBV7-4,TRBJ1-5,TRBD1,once,CASSCRQGDQPQHF,TGTGCCAGCAGCTGTCGACAGGGGGATCAGCCCCAGCATTTT
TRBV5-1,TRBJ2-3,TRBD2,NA,CASSLDWGGASTDTQYF,TGCGCCAGCAGTCTCGATTGGGGGGGAGCTAGCACAGATACGCAGTATTTT
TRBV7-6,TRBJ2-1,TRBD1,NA,CASSPTLGTETDNEQFF,TGTGCCAGCAGCCCAACCCTAGGGACAGAGACTGACAATGAGCAGTTCTTC
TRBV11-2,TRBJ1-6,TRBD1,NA,CASSISGQGPNSPLHF,TGTGCCAGCAGCATATCCGGACAGGGACCTAATTCACCCCTCCACTTT
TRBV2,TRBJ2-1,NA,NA,CASSESRNNEQFF,TGTGCCAGCAGTGAATCCAGGAACAATGAGCAGTTCTTC
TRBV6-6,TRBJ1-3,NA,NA,CASSYLRVSRGNTIYF,TGTGCCAGCAGTTACCTCAGGGTGTCTAGGGGAAACACCATATATTTT
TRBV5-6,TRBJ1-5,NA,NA,CASSLGVSNQPQHF,TGTGCCAGCAGCTTAGGGGTTAGCAATCAGCCCCAGCATTTT
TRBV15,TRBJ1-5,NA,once,CATSHETKSNQPQHF,TGTGCCACCAGCCATGAGACAAAAAGCAATCAGCCCCAGCATTTT
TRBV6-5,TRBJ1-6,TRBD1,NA,CASSNRQGDKSPLHF,TGTGCCAGCAGTAATCGACAGGGCGACAAATCACCCCTCCACTTT
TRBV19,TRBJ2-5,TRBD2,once,CASTKNSGGIEETQYF,TGTGCCAGTACTAAAAACAGCGGGGGCATCGAAGAGACCCAGTACTTC
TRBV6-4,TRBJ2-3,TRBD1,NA,CASSDGTGGKDTQYF,TGTGCCAGCAGTGACGGGACAGGGGGGAAAGATACGCAGTATTTT
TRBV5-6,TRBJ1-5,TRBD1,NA,CASSLALGTANSNQPQHF,TGTGCCAGCAGCTTGGCCTTAGGGACAGCGAATAGCAATCAGCCCCAGCATTTT
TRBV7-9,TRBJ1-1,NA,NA,CASSLGNRVNTEAFF,TGTGCCAGCAGCTTAGGCAACAGGGTGAACACTGAAGCTTTCTTT
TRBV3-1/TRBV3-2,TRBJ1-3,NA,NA,CASSQQASSGNTIYF,TGTGCCAGCAGCCAACAGGCCTCCTCTGGAAACACCATATATTTT
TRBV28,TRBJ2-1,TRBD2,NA,CASSLHIGTTAWGNEQFF,TGTGCCAGCAGTTTACATATAGGGACTACGGCGTGGGGCAATGAGCAGTTCTTC
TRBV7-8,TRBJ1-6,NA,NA,CASRPDSLYNSPLHF,TGTGCCAGCAGGCCGGACAGCTTGTATAATTCACCCCTCCACTTT
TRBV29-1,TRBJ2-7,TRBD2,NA,CSVSGLAGGPVEQYF,TGCAGCGTTTCCGGTCTAGCGGGAGGGCCTGTCGAGCAGTACTTC
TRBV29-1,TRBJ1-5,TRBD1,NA,CSVTTGEQNQPQHF,TGCAGCGTGACTACAGGGGAGCAGAATCAGCCCCAGCATTTT
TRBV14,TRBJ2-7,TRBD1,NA,CASSQAGTGFYEQYF,TGTGCCAGCAGCCAAGCGGGGACAGGGTTTTACGAGCAGTACTTC
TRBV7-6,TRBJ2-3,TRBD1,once,CASSQGGQGGTDTQYF,TGTGCCAGCAGCCAGGGGGGACAGGGCGGCACAGATACGCAGTATTTT
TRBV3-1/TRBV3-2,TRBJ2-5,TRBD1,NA,CASRWTGEGETQYF,TGTGCCAGCAGATGGACAGGGGAGGGCGAGACCCAGTACTTC
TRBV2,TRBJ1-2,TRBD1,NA,CASMRDSALYGYTF,TGTGCCAGCATGAGGGACAGCGCCCTTTATGGCTACACCTTC
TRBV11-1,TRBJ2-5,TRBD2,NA,CASSPGTSGAETQYF,TGTGCCAGCAGCCCCGGGACTAGCGGGGCGGAGACCCAGTACTTC
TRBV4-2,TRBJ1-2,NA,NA,CASSQDSSNYGYTF,TGTGCCAGCAGCCAAGATTCCAGTAACTATGGCTACACCTTC
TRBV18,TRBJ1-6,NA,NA,CASSLSGHNNSPLHF,TGTGCCAGCTCCCTATCTGGACACAATAATTCACCCCTCCACTTT
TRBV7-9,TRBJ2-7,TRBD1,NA,CASRGQGASVEQYF,TGTGCCAGCAGGGGACAGGGGGCGTCGGTTGAGCAGTACTTC
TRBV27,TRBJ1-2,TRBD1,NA,CASRGTGRNYGYTF,TGTGCCAGCAGAGGGACAGGTCGTAACTATGGCTACACCTTC
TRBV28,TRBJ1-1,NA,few,CASTAIGGTEAFF,TGTGCCAGCACTGCTATAGGGGGCACTGAAGCTTTCTTT
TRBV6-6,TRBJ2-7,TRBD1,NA,CASRSTTGPPYEQYF,TGTGCCAGCAGGAGTACGACAGGGCCACCCTACGAGCAGTACTTC
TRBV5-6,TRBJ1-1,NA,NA,CASSLVGRRNTEAFF,TGTGCCAGCAGCTTGGTGGGTCGGAGGAACACTGAAGCTTTCTTT
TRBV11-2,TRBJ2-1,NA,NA,CASSLVREYNEQFF,TGTGCCAGCAGCTTAGTTCGGGAATACAATGAGCAGTTCTTC
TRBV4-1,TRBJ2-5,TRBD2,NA,CASSQVGLAVETQYF,TGCGCCAGCAGCCAAGTAGGACTAGCGGTAGAGACCCAGTACTTC
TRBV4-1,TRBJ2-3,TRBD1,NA,CASSQDTPGALRGRTDTQYF,TGCGCCAGCAGCCAAGACACTCCGGGGGCTCTCAGGGGGCGCACAGATACGCAGTATTTT
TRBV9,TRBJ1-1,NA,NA,CASSLPGRTEAFF,TGTGCCAGCAGCCTCCCGGGAAGAACTGAAGCTTTCTTT